This T cell receptor (beta chain) was profiled in a study of T cell repertoires in cytomegalovirus infection (dated by TCRdb to the late 2010s). Concerning the study at large: Because public TCR beta signatures pointed to carriage of CMV infection together with the matching HLA type, the HLA type of each donor mattered for the analysis. Paper-wide results and their limitations: The ex vivo response was dominated by HLA-C-restricted CMV-specific TCR beta clonotypes, and the single most frequent clonotype in two of eight donors was supplied by these HLA-C-restricted clonotypes. Carriers of CMV infection plus the relevant HLA type were discriminated by the cumulative frequency of public TCR beta family members in the study cohort and in an independent 352-donor cohort.

This clonotype was observed many times. Its target antigen remains unknown. No qualities accompany the bases; no much larger clone lies one base away. The CDR3 contains 14 residues, cysteine and phenylalanine counted. The only DNA kept is the CDR3, 42 bases in frame from the first base. As encoded in the germline V gene, CDR1 is SGHRS while CDR2 is YFSETQ. Between the V and J ends, shortened by 0 bases and 1 base respectively, the junction contains 5 bases. Sequencing was performed on an Illumina HiSeq 1500. Through fastp at Q25 and MiXCR, TCRdb rebuilt clones from the public reads, retaining in-frame beta chains. Each CDR3 protein appears once, grouped with its most common genes and DNA. The sample table records 130,000 or so distinct CDR3 sequences; approximately 5.9% of these occur just once. The ten biggest clones cover roughly 18% of the sample.

The sequence derives from a human donor in good health (CMV status not recorded). Some clones in this sample may be carry-over from other donors' samples. Sequenced material: PBMCs. The rearranged chain carries TRBV5-1 and TRBJ2-1; the D segment could be TRBD1, given 5 matching bases. The CDR3 here reads CASSLGQSYNEQFF. The nucleotide sequence is TGCGCCAGCAGCTTGGGACAGTCCTACAATGAGCAGTTCTTC.